One and the same sample provided the 4 T cell receptor beta chains below, sequenced in a study of T cell repertoires in cytomegalovirus infection. Each CDR3 protein is one row after TCRdb ran MiXCR on the reads. Among about 920,000 distinct CDR3 sequences listed, approximately 31% were seen once. Antigen specificity for these receptors is unknown. Here the sequenced sample was cultured CD8+ T cells from PBMCs, taken from culture after CMV antigen stimulation. All receptors come from a human donor in good health (CMV status not recorded). Some clones in this sample may be carry-over from other donors' samples.

This sequence joins TRBV9 and TRBJ2-3; D is possibly TRBD2 (6 bases). Germline V lookup: CDR1 SGDLS, CDR2 YYNGEE. The germline V and J ends were trimmed by 4 bases and 2 bases, with 23 bases remaining between them. The CDR3 is 18 residues long. The CDR3 loop reads CASSHPTGVAGPTDTQYF. The CDR3 coding sequence is TGTGCCAGCAGCCATCCCACTGGGGTCGCGGGGCCCACAGATACGCAGTATTTT.

This chain connects TRBV5-4 to TRBJ2-7, with 7 bases identical to TRBD1. Germline values: CDR1 SGHNT, CDR2 YYREEE (reference sequence). The ends lost 7 bases at V and 2 bases at J; junction bases unmatched: 15. The CDR3 sequence is 16 residues long. The CDR3 region is CASHSPGQKKTYEQYF. In DNA, the CDR3 is TGTGCCAGCCATTCACCGGGACAGAAGAAAACCTACGAGCAGTACTTC.

The chain has TRBV6-2 or TRBV6-3 and TRBJ2-2; the D is unclear. This CDR3 has 13 amino acids. CDR1 and CDR2 (germline): MNHEY, SVGEGT. V was trimmed by 0 bases and J by 5 bases, leaving 4 bases between them. The CDR3 DNA reads TGTGCCAGCAGTTACTCCCAAACCGGGGAGCTGTTTTTT. Translation gives CASSYSQTGELFF.

This clonotype was counted between two and nine times. The gene calls are TRBV4-1 and TRBJ1-2, with a tentative D call TRBD1 (6 bases). V was cut by 6 bases and J by 4 bases, with 15 bases left in between. The V gene's germline CDR1 is MGHRA and CDR2 YSYEKL. There are 14 residues in the CDR3. CDR3 coding DNA: TGCGCCAGCAGTCATACAGGGACAATCTATGGCTACACCTTC. Encoded protein: CASSHTGTIYGYTF.